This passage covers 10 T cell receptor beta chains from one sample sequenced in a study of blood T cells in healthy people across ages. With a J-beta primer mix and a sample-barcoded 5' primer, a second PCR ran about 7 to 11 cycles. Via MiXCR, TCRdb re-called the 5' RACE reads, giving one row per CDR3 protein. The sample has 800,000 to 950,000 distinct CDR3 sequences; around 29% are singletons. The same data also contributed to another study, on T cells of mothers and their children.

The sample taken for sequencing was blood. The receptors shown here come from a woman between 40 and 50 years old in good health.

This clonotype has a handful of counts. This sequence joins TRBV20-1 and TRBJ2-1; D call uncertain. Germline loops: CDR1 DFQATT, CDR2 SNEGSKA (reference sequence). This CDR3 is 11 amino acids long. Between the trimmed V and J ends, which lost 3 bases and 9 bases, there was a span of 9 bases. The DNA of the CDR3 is TGCAGTGCTAGTAGCATAAGTGAGCAGTTCTTC. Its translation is CSASSISEQFF.

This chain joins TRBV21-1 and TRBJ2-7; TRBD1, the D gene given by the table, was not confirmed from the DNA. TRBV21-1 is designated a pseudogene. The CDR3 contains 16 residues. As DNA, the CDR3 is TGTGCCAGCAGCAAACTTCGGACACAGAGCTCCTACGAGCAGTACTTC. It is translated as CASSKLRTQSSYEQYF.

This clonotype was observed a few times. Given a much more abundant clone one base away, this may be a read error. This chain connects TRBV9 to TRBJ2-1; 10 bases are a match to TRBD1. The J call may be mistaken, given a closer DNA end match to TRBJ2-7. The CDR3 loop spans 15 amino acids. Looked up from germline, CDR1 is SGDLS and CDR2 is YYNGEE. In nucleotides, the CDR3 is TGTGCCAGCAGCATGGGGACAGGGGCCTACAATGAGCAGTACTTC. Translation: CASSMGTGAYNEQYF.

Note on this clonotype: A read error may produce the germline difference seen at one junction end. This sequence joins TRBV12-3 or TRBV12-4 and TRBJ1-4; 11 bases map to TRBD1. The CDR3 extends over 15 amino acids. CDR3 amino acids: CASSGQGAASEELFF. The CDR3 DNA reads TGTGCCAGTTCCGGACAGGGGGCTGCTAGTGAAGAACTGTTTTTT.

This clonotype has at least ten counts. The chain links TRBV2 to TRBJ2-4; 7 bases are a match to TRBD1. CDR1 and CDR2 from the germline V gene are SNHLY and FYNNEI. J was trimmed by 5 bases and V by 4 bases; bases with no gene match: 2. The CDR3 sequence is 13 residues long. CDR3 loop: CASSADRENIQYF. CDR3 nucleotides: TGTGCCAGCAGTGCCGACAGGGAAAACATTCAGTACTTC. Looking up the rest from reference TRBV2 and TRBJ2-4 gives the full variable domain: EPEVTQTPSHQVTQMGQEVILRCVPISNHLYFYWYRQILGQKVEFLVSFYNNEISEKSEIFDDQFSVERPDGSNFTLKIRSTKLEDSAMYFCASSADRENIQYFGAGTRLSVL.

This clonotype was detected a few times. CDR3 region: CASQSGGSYNEQFF. DNA of the CDR3: TGTGCCAGTCAATCGGGGGGGTCCTACAATGAGCAGTTCTTC. The chain couples TRBV6-6 to TRBJ2-1, with 8 bases aligning to TRBD2. V dropped 9 bases and J dropped 1; count of bases not matched to a gene: 5. The germline CDR1 and CDR2 sequences are MNHNY and SVGAGI (reference sequence). The CDR3 extends over 14 amino acids.

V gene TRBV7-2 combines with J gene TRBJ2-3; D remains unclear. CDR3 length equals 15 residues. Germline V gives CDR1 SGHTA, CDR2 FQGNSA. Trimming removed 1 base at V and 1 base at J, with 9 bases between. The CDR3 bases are TGTGCCAGCAGCTTAGGGCCGGACGGCACAGATACGCAGTATTTT. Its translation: CASSLGPDGTDTQYF.

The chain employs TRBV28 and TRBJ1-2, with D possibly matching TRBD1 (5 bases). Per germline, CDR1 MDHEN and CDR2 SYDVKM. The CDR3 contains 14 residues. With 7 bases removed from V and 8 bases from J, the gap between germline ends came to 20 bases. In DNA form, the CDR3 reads TGTGCCAGCAATTTGGACCCCGGGGCAGGGGGCTACACCTTC. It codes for CASNLDPGAGGYTF.

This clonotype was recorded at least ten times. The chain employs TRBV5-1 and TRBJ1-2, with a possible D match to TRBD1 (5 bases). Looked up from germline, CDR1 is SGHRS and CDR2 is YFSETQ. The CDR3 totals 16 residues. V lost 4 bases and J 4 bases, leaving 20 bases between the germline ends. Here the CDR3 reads CASSPRVGGESYGYTF. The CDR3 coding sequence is TGCGCCAGCAGCCCCCGAGTAGGAGGGGAATCCTATGGCTACACCTTC.

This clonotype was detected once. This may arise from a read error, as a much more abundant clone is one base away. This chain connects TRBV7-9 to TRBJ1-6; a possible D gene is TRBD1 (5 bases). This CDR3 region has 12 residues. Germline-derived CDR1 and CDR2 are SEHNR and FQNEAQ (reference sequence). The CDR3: CVTSEGNSPLHF. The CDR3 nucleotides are TGTGTCACTTCTGAGGGGAATTCACCCCTCCACTTT.